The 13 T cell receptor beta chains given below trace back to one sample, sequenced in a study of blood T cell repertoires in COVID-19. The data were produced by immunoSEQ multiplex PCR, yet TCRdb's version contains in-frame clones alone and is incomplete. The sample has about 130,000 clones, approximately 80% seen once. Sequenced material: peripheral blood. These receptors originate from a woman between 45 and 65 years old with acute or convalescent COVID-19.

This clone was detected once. CDR3 in amino acids: CASSQDPSGEGEQYF. DNA for the CDR3: TGCGCCAGCAGCCAAGATCCTTCAGGGGAGGGCGAGCAGTACTTC. The genes are TRBV4-1 and TRBJ2-7; D is possibly TRBD2 (7 bases). V lost 0 bases, J lost 6 bases, and 15 bases lay in between. This CDR3 is built from 15 residues. Germline CDR1 MGHRA, CDR2 YSYEKL.

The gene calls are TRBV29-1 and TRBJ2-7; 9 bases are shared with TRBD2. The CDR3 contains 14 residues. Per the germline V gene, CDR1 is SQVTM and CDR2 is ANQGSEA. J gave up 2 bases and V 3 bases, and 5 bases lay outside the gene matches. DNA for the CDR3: TGCAGCGTTGAGAGGCGGGAGGGAACCTACGAGCAGTACTTC. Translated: CSVERREGTYEQYF.

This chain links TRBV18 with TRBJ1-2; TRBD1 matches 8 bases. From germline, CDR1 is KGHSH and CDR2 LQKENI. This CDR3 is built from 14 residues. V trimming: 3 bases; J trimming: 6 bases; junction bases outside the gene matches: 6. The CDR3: CASSPTDRVDGYTF. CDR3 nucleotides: TGTGCCAGCTCACCTACGGACAGGGTGGATGGCTACACCTTC.

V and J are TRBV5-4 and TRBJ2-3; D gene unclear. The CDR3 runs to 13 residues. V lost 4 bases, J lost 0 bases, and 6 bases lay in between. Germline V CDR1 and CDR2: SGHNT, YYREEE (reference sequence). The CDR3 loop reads CASSLGSTDTQYF. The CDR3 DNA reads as TGTGCCAGCAGCCTCGGTAGCACAGATACGCAGTATTTT.

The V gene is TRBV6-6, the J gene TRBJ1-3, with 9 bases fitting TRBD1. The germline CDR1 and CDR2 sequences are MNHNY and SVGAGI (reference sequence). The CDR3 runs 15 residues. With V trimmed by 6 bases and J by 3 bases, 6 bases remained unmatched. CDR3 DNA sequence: TGTGCCAGCAGGATAACAGGGGGCGGTGGAAACACCATATATTTT. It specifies CASRITGGGGNTIYF.

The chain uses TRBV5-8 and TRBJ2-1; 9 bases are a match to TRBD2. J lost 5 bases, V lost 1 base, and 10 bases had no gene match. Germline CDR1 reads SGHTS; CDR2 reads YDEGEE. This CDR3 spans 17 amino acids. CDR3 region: CASSLLLSSGANNEQFF. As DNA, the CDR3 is TGTGCCAGCAGCTTGCTACTTTCTAGCGGGGCTAACAATGAGCAGTTCTTC.

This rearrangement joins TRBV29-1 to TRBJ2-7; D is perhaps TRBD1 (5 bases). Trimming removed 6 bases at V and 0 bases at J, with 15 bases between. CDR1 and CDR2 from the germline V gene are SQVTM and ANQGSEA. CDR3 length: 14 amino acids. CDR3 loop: CSVANGQPSYEQYF. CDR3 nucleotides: TGCAGCGTGGCAAACGGACAACCCTCCTACGAGCAGTACTTC.

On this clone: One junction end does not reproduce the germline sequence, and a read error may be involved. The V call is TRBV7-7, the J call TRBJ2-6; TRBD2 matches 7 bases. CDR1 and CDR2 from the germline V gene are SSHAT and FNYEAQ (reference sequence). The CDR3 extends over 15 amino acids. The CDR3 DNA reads TGTGCTAGCACTCCGGGGGGTACTGGGGCCAACGTCCTGACTTTC. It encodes CASTPGGTGANVLTF.

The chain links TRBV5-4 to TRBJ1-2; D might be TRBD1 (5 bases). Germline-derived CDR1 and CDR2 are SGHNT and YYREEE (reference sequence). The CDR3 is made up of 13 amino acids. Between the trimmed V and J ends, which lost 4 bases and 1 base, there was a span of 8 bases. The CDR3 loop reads CASSLDSNYGYTF. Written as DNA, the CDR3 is TGTGCCAGCAGCCTAGACAGTAACTATGGCTACACCTTC.

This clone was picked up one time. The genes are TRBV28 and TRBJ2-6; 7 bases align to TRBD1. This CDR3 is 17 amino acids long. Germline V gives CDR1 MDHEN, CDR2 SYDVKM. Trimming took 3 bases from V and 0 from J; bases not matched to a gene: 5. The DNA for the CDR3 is TGTGCCAGCAGTTTTGGGGCAGGGGGCTCTGGGGCCAACGTCCTGACTTTC. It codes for CASSFGAGGSGANVLTF.

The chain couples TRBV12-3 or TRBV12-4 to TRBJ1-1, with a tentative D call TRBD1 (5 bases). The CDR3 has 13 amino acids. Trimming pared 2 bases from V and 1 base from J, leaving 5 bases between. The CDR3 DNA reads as TGTGCCAGCAGTTTACAGGGGAACACTGAAGCTTTCTTT. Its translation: CASSLQGNTEAFF.

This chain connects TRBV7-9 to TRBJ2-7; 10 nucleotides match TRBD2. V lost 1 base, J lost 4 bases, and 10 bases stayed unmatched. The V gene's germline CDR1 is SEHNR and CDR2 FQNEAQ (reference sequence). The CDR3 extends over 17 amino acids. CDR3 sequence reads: CASSLGMASGSSYEQYF. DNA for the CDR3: TGTGCCAGCAGCTTAGGGATGGCTAGCGGGAGTTCTTACGAGCAGTACTTC. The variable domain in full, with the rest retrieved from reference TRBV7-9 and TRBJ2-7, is DTGVSQNPRHKITKRGQNVTFRCDPISEHNRLYWYRQTLGQGPEFLTYFQNEAQLEKSRLLSDRFSAERPKGSFSTLEIQRTEQGDSAMYLCASSLGMASGSSYEQYFGPGTRLTVT.

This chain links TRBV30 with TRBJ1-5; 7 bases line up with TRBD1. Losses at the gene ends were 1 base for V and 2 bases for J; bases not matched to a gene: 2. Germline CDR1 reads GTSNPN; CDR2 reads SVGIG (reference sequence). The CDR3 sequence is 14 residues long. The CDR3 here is CAWSADRGNQPQHF. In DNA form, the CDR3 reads TGTGCCTGGAGTGCAGACAGGGGCAATCAGCCCCAGCATTTT.